These T cell receptor beta chains were read from a single sample in a study of neoadjuvant nivolumab and ipilimumab in lung cancer. The repertoire was sequenced with immunoSEQ multiplex PCR; TCRdb's copy has only in-frame clones and lacks some. The sample yields more than 7,500 clones, around 81% seen once. This specimen consisted of peripheral blood, obtained before neoadjuvant nivolumab, alone or with ipilimumab. Receptors were obtained from an adult with non-small cell lung cancer. CDR3s include the opening cysteine and the closing phenylalanine or tryptophan. D genes are given only for firm matches. A row's size may be missing; if present it is once, few, many or a size class.

abundance: few; v_gene: TRBV6-4; j_gene: TRBJ2-3; d_gene: NA; CDR3aa: CASSDRGSTDTQYF; CDR3nt: TGTGCCAGCAGCGATAGGGGGAGCACAGATACGCAGTATTTT
abundance: NA; v_gene: TRBV2; j_gene: TRBJ1-1; d_gene: NA; CDR3aa: CASSRSTVRNTEAFF; CDR3nt: TGTGCCAGCAGCCGCTCGACAGTTCGGAACACTGAAGCTTTCTTT
abundance: NA; v_gene: TRBV6-1; j_gene: TRBJ1-1; d_gene: NA; CDR3aa: CASTQNSEAFF; CDR3nt: TGTGCCAGCACCCAGAACTCTGAAGCTTTCTTT
abundance: few; v_gene: TRBV7-9; j_gene: TRBJ1-4; d_gene: NA; CDR3aa: CASSFYEKLFF; CDR3nt: TGTGCCAGCAGCTTTTATGAAAAACTGTTTTTT